The present TCR beta chain was sequenced within a study of cytotoxic CD8 clonotypes in ibrutinib-treated CLL. Background on the study: Partial response occurred in some 25 patients and complete response in 2; at median about 72 months, about 14 remained remitted and approximately 12 progressed.

Note on this clone: Its antigen is unknown.

Some clones are missing from TCRdb's copy, which holds only in-frame ones; the method was immunoSEQ multiplex PCR. The sample includes some 12,000 clones, 79% of them seen just once. The study's findings and limits: Starting clonality was above that of age-matched healthy donors and tracked circulating CD8+ T-cell counts.

The CDR3 has 16 residues. Germline CDR1 is SGHAT and CDR2 is FQNNGV. The V and J ends lost 5 bases and 0 bases, in that order; junction bases with no gene match: 6. The rearrangement uses TRBV11-2 and TRBJ2-3, with 9 bases fitting TRBD1. The TCR was taken from a human donor with chronic lymphocytic leukemia. The specimen comprised PBMCs, sampled at disease progression, from a patient treated with ibrutinib. The chain's CDR3 is CASSRDRATSTDTQYF. The CDR3 DNA reads as TGTGCCAGCAGCAGGGACAGGGCCACTAGCACAGATACGCAGTATTTT.